The 14 T cell receptor beta chains reported below all come from one sample, sequenced in a study of identical twins. Using its own MiXCR run on the 5' RACE reads, TCRdb lists one record per CDR3 protein. The table lists 200,000 to 250,000 distinct CDR3 sequences, 7.5% of them singletons. This sample also appeared in a second study, on yellow fever vaccine responses in identical twins.

Sequencing was carried out using CD8+ T cells sorted from blood. These TCRs come from a woman aged 18-29 years in good health.

The genes are TRBV21-1 and TRBJ2-2; the D call of TRBD1 is as the table states it, not checked on the DNA. TRBV21-1 is given as a pseudogene. The CDR3 is made up of 17 amino acids. The CDR3 bases are TGTGCCAGCAGCAAATATTGGACAGGTTCTAACACCGGGGAGCTGTTTTTT. It codes for CASSKYWTGSNTGELFF.

This clonotype occurred a few times. This chain links TRBV3-1 with TRBJ2-2; 7 nucleotides agree with TRBD2. The germline V gene has CDR1 LGHDT and CDR2 YNNKEL (reference sequence). CDR3 length: 16 amino acids. J lost 8 bases, V lost 0 bases, and 9 bases had no gene match. CDR3 sequence (DNA): TGTGCCAGCAGCCAAGAGGAGGGGCGCGGGAGAGGGGAGCTGTTTTTT. It codes for CASSQEEGRGRGELFF.

In this sample, this clonotype turned up a few times. The genes are TRBV5-1 and TRBJ2-1; D is undetermined. CDR1 and CDR2 (germline): SGHRS, YFSETQ. This CDR3 region has 17 residues. V was clipped by 0 bases and J by 6 bases, with 19 bases between them. CDR3 nucleotides: TGCGCCAGCAGCTTGGTCCCTGGGTCGTATGAGTCCAATGAGCAGTTCTTC. Protein sequence: CASSLVPGSYESNEQFF.

The gene calls are TRBV7-9 and TRBJ2-6; D ambiguous. There are 15 residues in the CDR3. Trimming took off 6 bases at V and 1 base at J, with 10 bases between the two ends. Germline CDR1 SEHNR, CDR2 FQNEAQ (reference sequence). The CDR3 nucleotides read TGTGCCAGCAGAGGCGATCCTTCTGGGGCCAACGTCCTGACTTTC. Protein sequence: CASRGDPSGANVLTF.

J is TRBJ1-6 and V is TRBV24-1, with D possibly matching TRBD1 (6 bases). V was trimmed by 3 bases and J by 4 bases, leaving 15 bases between them. CDR1 and CDR2 from the germline V gene are KGHDR and SFDVKD. The CDR3 spans 17 residues. CDR3 nucleotide sequence: TGTGCCACCAGTGATGCGGGGGCCTGGGGTTATAATTCACCCCTCCACTTT. As protein: CATSDAGAWGYNSPLHF.

This clonotype was seen only a few times. V is TRBV7-8 and J is TRBJ2-7; perhaps D is TRBD1 or TRBD2 (6 bases each). The CDR3 runs 17 residues. Trimming pared 2 bases from V and 4 bases from J, leaving 21 bases between. CDR1 and CDR2 from the germline V gene are SGHVS and FQNEAQ. The CDR3 sequence: CASSLTAGGGLGYEQYV. Here the CDR3 DNA reads TGTGCCAGCAGCTTAACAGCCGGAGGGGGATTGGGGTACGAGCAGTACGTC.

This clonotype was detected only a few times. The J gene is TRBJ2-2, the V gene TRBV20-1; TRBD2 matches at 12 bases. Germline lookup yields CDR1 DFQATT and CDR2 SNEGSKA (reference sequence). This CDR3 comprises 18 residues. Trimming cost V 1 base and J 4 bases; bases outside gene matches: 10. In nucleotides, the CDR3 is TGCAGTGCTAGAGCCCCGCTAGCGGGAGGGCCGGGCACCGGGGAGCTGTTTTTT. This codes for CSARAPLAGGPGTGELFF.

The table lists this clonotype with many counts. J is TRBJ2-7 and V is TRBV20-1, with D possibly called TRBD1 or TRBD2 (6 bases each). This CDR3 is built from 12 residues. Trimming took 3 bases from V and 3 from J, leaving 9 bases between them. Germline assignment: CDR1 DFQATT and CDR2 SNEGSKA (reference sequence). This chain's CDR3 is CSARGGHYEQYF. The CDR3 DNA reads TGCAGTGCTAGGGGGGGACACTACGAGCAGTACTTC.

V and J are TRBV6-5 and TRBJ2-1; D possibly uses TRBD1 or TRBD2 (7 bases each). V was cut by 0 bases and J by 1 base, with 16 bases left in between. The CDR3 has 18 residues. Germline V lookup: CDR1 MNHEY, CDR2 SVGAGI. CDR3 residues: CASSYSRQGGTSYNEQFF. The CDR3 DNA is TGTGCCAGCAGTTACTCGAGGCAGGGGGGGACATCCTACAATGAGCAGTTCTTC.

This clonotype was seen a few times. This rearrangement joins TRBV6-5 to TRBJ2-2; D possibly corresponds to TRBD1 (6 bases). This CDR3 comprises 15 residues. V was clipped by 7 bases and J by 1 base, with 13 bases between them. CDR1 is MNHEY and CDR2 is SVGAGI in the germline V gene. DNA of the CDR3: TGTGCCAGCACTTTCGGGACACAGAACACCGGGGAGCTGTTTTTT. This encodes CASTFGTQNTGELFF.

The gene calls are TRBV12-3 or TRBV12-4 and TRBJ1-4; a weak D match, TRBD1 (6 bases). The V gene lost 1 base and the J gene lost 11 bases, with 8 bases spanning the gap. This CDR3 has 12 residues. The CDR3 spells CASSLDRVKLFF. The CDR3 DNA sequence: TGTGCCAGCAGTTTAGACAGGGTGAAACTGTTTTTT.

This clonotype has at least ten counts. The V and J genes are TRBV27 and TRBJ1-2; D not resolved. The V and J ends lost 5 bases and 2 bases respectively, with 9 bases between them. The CDR3 has 13 residues. Looked up from germline, CDR1 is MNHEY and CDR2 is SMNVEV (reference sequence). The CDR3: CASSPAGNYGYTF. The CDR3 nucleotides read TGTGCCAGCAGTCCCGCCGGGAACTATGGCTACACCTTC.

This clonotype has a handful of counts. This chain uses TRBV20-1 with TRBJ2-1; D perhaps matches TRBD2 (5 bases). Germline V gene data show CDR1 as DFQATT and CDR2 as SNEGSKA (reference sequence). This CDR3 has 14 residues. Trimming took 4 bases from V and 0 from J, leaving 10 bases between them. This CDR3 is CSATEDSSYNEQFF. The CDR3 bases are TGCAGTGCTACAGAGGACTCCTCCTACAATGAGCAGTTCTTC.

This clonotype occurred a few times. The rearrangement links TRBV20-1 to TRBJ2-2; the match to TRBD1 covers 8 bases. V was pared by 1 base and J by 6 bases, with 10 bases of the junction left unmatched. CDR3 length equals 16 residues. Germline V gene data show CDR1 as DFQATT and CDR2 as SNEGSKA (reference sequence). CDR3 in DNA: TGCAGTGCTAGAGCCAACAGCCAGGGGGCTCCCGGGGAGCTGTTTTTT. Translated, it gives CSARANSQGAPGELFF.